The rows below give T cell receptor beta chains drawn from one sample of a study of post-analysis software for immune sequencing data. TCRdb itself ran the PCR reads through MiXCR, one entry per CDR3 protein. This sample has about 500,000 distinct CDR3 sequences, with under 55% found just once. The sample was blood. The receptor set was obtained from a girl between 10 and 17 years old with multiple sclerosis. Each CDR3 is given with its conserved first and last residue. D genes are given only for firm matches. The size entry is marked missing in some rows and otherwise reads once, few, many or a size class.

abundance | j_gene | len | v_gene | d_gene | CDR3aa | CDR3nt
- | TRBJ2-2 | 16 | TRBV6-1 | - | CASPRGQYSNTGELFF | TGTGCCAGCCCAAGAGGGCAGTACTCGAACACCGGGGAGCTGTTTTTT
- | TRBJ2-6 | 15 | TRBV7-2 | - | CASSLKSSGANVRTF | TGTGCCAGCAGCTTAAAAAGCTCTGGGGCCAACGTCCGGACTTTC
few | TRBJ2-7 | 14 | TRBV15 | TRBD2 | CATSRARTSYEQYF | TGTGCCACCAGCAGAGCCCGGACTAGCTACGAGCAGTACTTC
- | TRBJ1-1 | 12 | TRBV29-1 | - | CSVRWGNTEAFF | TGCAGCGTTCGTTGGGGGAACACTGAAGCTTTCTTT
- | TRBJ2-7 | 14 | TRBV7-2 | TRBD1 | CASSLNHRGHEQYF | TGTGCCAGCAGCTTGAACCACAGGGGTCACGAGCAGTACTTC
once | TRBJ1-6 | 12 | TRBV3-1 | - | CASSQDTSPLHF | TGTGCCAGCAGCCAGGACACCTCACCCCTCCACTTT
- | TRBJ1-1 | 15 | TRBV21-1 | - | CASSKDPHRNTEAFF | TGTGCCAGCAGCAAAGATCCCCACAGGAACACTGAAGCTTTCTTT
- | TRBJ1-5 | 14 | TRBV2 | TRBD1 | CATRDRGSNQPQHF | TGTGCCACCCGGGACAGGGGAAGCAATCAGCCCCAGCATTTT
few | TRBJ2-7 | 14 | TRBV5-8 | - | CASSPDGASYEQYF | TGTGCCAGCAGCCCTGATGGGGCATCCTACGAGCAGTACTTC
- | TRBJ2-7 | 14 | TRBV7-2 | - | CASSLGYIYYEQYF | TGTGCCAGCAGCTTAGGTTATATTTACTACGAGCAGTACTTC
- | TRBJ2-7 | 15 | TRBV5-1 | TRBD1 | CASSVETGGSYEQYF | TGCGCCAGCAGCGTGGAGACAGGGGGCTCCTACGAGCAGTACTTC
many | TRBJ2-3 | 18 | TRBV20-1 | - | CSARGGETSRQRPDTQYF | TGCAGTGCTAGAGGGGGGGAGACTTCGAGACAGAGGCCAGATACGCAGTATTTT
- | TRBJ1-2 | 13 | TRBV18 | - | CASSPTEEYGYTF | TGTGCCAGCTCGCCAACGGAGGAATATGGCTACACCTTC
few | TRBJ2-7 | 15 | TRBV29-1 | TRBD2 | CSVEDRTSGRSEQYF | TGCAGCGTTGAAGATCGGACTAGCGGGAGATCCGAGCAGTACTTC
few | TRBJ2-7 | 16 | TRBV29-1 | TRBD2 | CSVDGTSGSHSYEQYF | TGCAGCGTTGACGGGACTAGCGGGAGTCATTCCTACGAGCAGTACTTC
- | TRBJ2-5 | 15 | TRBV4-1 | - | CASSQDHEREGTQYF | TGCGCCAGCAGCCAAGATCATGAGAGAGAGGGGACCCAGTACTTC
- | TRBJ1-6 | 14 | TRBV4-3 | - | CASSQDGADSPLHF | TGCGCCAGCAGCCAAGATGGGGCGGATTCACCCCTCCACTTT